The 4 T cell receptor beta chains reported below all come from one sample, sequenced in a study of cytomegalovirus exposure and HLA in healthy donors. 13 Jbeta primers and 60 Vbeta primers were used for the PCR. Sequencing was performed with immunoSEQ multiplex PCR; in TCRdb, only in-frame clones are kept and a portion is missing. This table has over 150,000 clones, 76% appearing once. The sequencing sample was made of PBMCs. These receptors came from a man aged 55 to 70 in good health and CMV-seronegative.

This clone was seen a few times. The chain links TRBV5-5 to TRBJ2-7, with 10 bases that match TRBD1. The CDR3 spans 15 residues. Germline V gives CDR1 SGHKS, CDR2 YYEKEE (reference sequence). V trimming: 4 bases; J trimming: 2 bases; junction bases outside the gene matches: 6. CDR3 coding DNA: TGTGCCAGCAGCCGTGCCGGGACAGGGGCCTACGAGCAGTACTTC. This translates into CASSRAGTGAYEQYF.

The chain carries TRBV5-4 and TRBJ2-5, with 7 bases matching TRBD2. This CDR3 has 14 amino acids. CDR1 is SGHNT, CDR2 YYREEE, per germline (reference sequence). The V gene end was trimmed by 5 bases and the J gene end by 4 bases; junction bases not matched to a gene: 8. The CDR3 is CASSLGLDGETQYF. In DNA, the CDR3 is TGTGCCAGCAGTCTCGGACTAGACGGAGAGACCCAGTACTTC. Supplemented by reference TRBV5-4 and TRBJ2-5, the full variable domain reads ETGVTQSPTHLIKTRGQQVTLRCSSQSGHNTVSWYQQALGQGPQFIFQYYREEENGRGNFPPRFSGLQFPNYSSELNVNALELDDSALYLCASSLGLDGETQYFGPGTRLLVL.

The chain's CDR3 is CATRRDTGELFF. The CDR3 bases are TGTGCCACAAGGAGGGACACCGGGGAGCTGTTTTTT. This chain links TRBV15 with TRBJ2-2; weak D call: TRBD2 (6 bases). CDR1 and CDR2 (germline): LNHNV, YYDKDF (reference sequence). This CDR3 is 12 amino acids long. The V end lost 9 bases, the J end lost 3 bases, and 8 bases lay between the germline ends.

The rearrangement joins TRBV7-9 to TRBJ2-3; the D gene is possibly TRBD1 (6 bases). The V gene's germline CDR1 is SEHNR and CDR2 FQNEAQ (reference sequence). The CDR3 consists of 16 residues. Between the trimmed V and J ends, which lost 0 bases and 3 bases, there was a span of 13 bases. CDR3 region: CASSLAWQGQTDTQYF. The CDR3 DNA reads as TGTGCCAGCAGCTTAGCGTGGCAGGGGCAGACAGATACGCAGTATTTT.